The 18 T cell receptor beta chains reported below all come from one sample, sequenced in a study of T cell changes during pregnancy in multiple sclerosis. Here immunoSEQ multiplex PCR was the method, and the copy in TCRdb shows in-frame clones only, minus some. The sample has around 99,000 clones, roughly 92% seen once. Sequenced here: peripheral blood, sampled in the first trimester of pregnancy. The source is a female donor with multiple sclerosis, enrolled in a pregnancy study.

The chain joins TRBV27 to TRBJ1-2, with 7 nucleotides matching TRBD1. V lost 5 bases and J lost 5; bases outside the gene matches: 11. Germline assignment: CDR1 MNHEY and CDR2 SMNVEV (reference sequence). The CDR3 covers 15 residues. The CDR3 bases are TGTGCCAGCAGTGGGTCCGGGACAGTATTTTATGGCTACACCTTC. Amino acid sequence: CASSGSGTVFYGYTF.

The chain combines TRBV18 with TRBJ2-7; tentative D call: TRBD2 (5 bases). CDR3 length: 15 amino acids. Trimming pared 1 base from V and 4 bases from J, leaving 14 bases between. Per germline, CDR1 KGHSH and CDR2 LQKENI. The CDR3 loop reads CASSPLPTGGYEQYF. CDR3 nucleotides: TGTGCCAGCTCACCACTCCCGACTGGCGGGTACGAGCAGTACTTC.

The chain joins TRBV7-9 to TRBJ1-6, with 9 bases matching TRBD1. Germline V gene data show CDR1 as SEHNR and CDR2 as FQNEAQ (reference sequence). Unmatched junction bases numbered 3, after V lost 5 bases and J lost 7 bases. The CDR3 extends over 14 amino acids. The CDR3 loop reads CASSHTGGNSPLHF. The CDR3 nucleotides read TGTGCCAGCAGCCACACAGGGGGCAATTCACCCCTCCACTTT. Full variable domain (remainder filled in from reference TRBV7-9 and TRBJ1-6): DTGVSQNPRHKITKRGQNVTFRCDPISEHNRLYWYRQTLGQGPEFLTYFQNEAQLEKSRLLSDRFSAERPKGSFSTLEIQRTEQGDSAMYLCASSHTGGNSPLHFGNGTRLTVT.

The chain uses TRBV29-1 and TRBJ2-3; 8 nucleotides agree with TRBD2. The V gene's germline CDR1 is SQVTM and CDR2 ANQGSEA. The CDR3 consists of 13 residues. V lost 7 bases, J lost 4 bases, and 7 bases stayed unmatched. The CDR3 sequence is CSAGGPPSDTQYF. The CDR3 DNA reads as TGCAGCGCGGGAGGGCCACCCTCAGATACGCAGTATTTT.

The chain is built from TRBV11-2 and TRBJ2-5, with D possibly matching TRBD2 (6 bases). Germline V gives CDR1 SGHAT, CDR2 FQNNGV. The CDR3 runs 13 residues. The V end was cut by 5 bases, the J end by 4 bases, with 11 bases between. The CDR3 nucleotides are TGTGCCAGCAGCCCTAGCGTCAGAGAGACCCAGTACTTC. Translation: CASSPSVRETQYF.

This sequence joins TRBV28 and TRBJ1-1, with 8 bases fitting TRBD1. The V gene's germline CDR1 is MDHEN and CDR2 SYDVKM. The CDR3 is 14 residues long. With 7 bases clipped from V and 6 bases from J, the junction kept 10 bases outside the gene matches. This chain's CDR3 is CASTETDRVAEAFF. DNA of the CDR3: TGTGCCAGCACTGAAACGGACAGGGTGGCTGAAGCTTTCTTT.

The chain employs TRBV5-1 and TRBJ2-3; 8 nucleotides agree with TRBD2. Trimming removed 4 bases from V and 5 bases from J; junction bases left unmatched: 9. CDR3 length: 15 amino acids. Germline lookup yields CDR1 SGHRS and CDR2 YFSETQ. The CDR3 nucleotides are TGCGCCAGCAGCCGTACGGCGGGAGGCGGAGATACGCAGTATTTT. As protein: CASSRTAGGGDTQYF.

The rearrangement joins TRBV5-1 to TRBJ2-7; TRBD2 matches 7 bases. Germline values: CDR1 SGHRS, CDR2 YFSETQ. With 0 bases clipped from V and 7 bases from J, the junction kept 7 bases outside the gene matches. This CDR3 has 14 residues. CDR3 in amino acids: CASSLVAGVGEQYF. For the CDR3, the DNA is TGCGCCAGCAGCTTGGTTGCGGGAGTTGGGGAGCAGTACTTC. Combining the CDR3 with reference TRBV5-1 and TRBJ2-7 gives the whole variable domain KAGVTQTPRYLIKTRGQQVTLSCSPISGHRSVSWYQQTPGQGLQFLFEYFSETQRNKGNFPGRFSGRQFSNSRSEMNVSTLELGDSALYLCASSLVAGVGEQYFGPGTRLTVT.

The chain joins TRBV25-1 to TRBJ2-7; 8 positions match TRBD1. Looked up from germline, CDR1 is MGHDK and CDR2 is SYGVNS. After removal of 2 bases from V and 5 bases from J, the junction contained 5 bases not matched to a gene. The CDR3 covers 14 residues. CDR3 protein: CASSERTGTDEQYF. CDR3 DNA: TGTGCCAGCAGTGAACGGACAGGGACCGACGAGCAGTACTTC.

The V gene is TRBV18, the J gene TRBJ2-7; 14 bases are a match to TRBD2. CDR1 and CDR2 from the germline V gene are KGHSH and LQKENI. This CDR3 has 19 amino acids. Trimming removed 5 bases from V and 0 bases from J; junction bases left unmatched: 12. This CDR3 reads CASSSTGTSGSYSSYEQYF. In nucleotides, the CDR3 is TGTGCCAGCTCATCAACCGGGACTAGCGGGAGTTACAGCTCCTACGAGCAGTACTTC. The whole variable domain, filled in from reference TRBV18 and TRBJ2-7, reads NAGVMQNPRHLVRRRGQEARLRCSPMKGHSHVYWYRQLPEEGLKFMVYLQKENIIDESGMPKERFSAEFPKEGPSILRIQQVVRGDSAAYFCASSSTGTSGSYSSYEQYFGPGTRLTVT.

The sample holds one count of this clone. The J gene is TRBJ2-5, the V gene TRBV4-1; D not resolved. Trimming stripped 4 bases from V and 5 bases from J, with 14 bases between. CDR1 is MGHRA, CDR2 YSYEKL, per germline. This CDR3 has 14 amino acids. The CDR3 region is CASSPSLGVETQYF. CDR3 sequence (DNA): TGCGCCAGCAGCCCCTCCCTTGGAGTTGAGACCCAGTACTTC.

The V and J genes are TRBV5-1 and TRBJ2-1; TRBD2 agrees at 11 bases. The CDR3 runs to 17 residues. The germline V gene encodes CDR1 SGHRS and CDR2 YFSETQ. V lost 2 bases and J lost 0; bases outside the gene matches: 4. The CDR3 sequence is CASSFSGRGSSYNEQFF. CDR3 in DNA: TGCGCCAGCAGCTTTAGCGGGAGGGGAAGCTCCTACAATGAGCAGTTCTTC.

The V and J genes are TRBV25-1 and TRBJ2-6; 7 bases line up with TRBD1. Germline-derived CDR1 and CDR2 are MGHDK and SYGVNS. With 6 bases clipped from V and 1 base from J, the junction kept 6 bases outside the gene matches. The CDR3 length is 16 residues. CDR3 sequence: CASSHRGSSGANVLTF. The CDR3 DNA is TGTGCCAGCAGCCACAGGGGTTCGTCTGGGGCCAACGTCCTGACTTTC. The full variable domain, completed using reference TRBV25-1 and TRBJ2-6, is EADIYQTPRYLVIGTGKKITLECSQTMGHDKMYWYQQDPGMELHLIHYSYGVNSTEKGDLSSESTVSRIRTEHFPLTLESARPSHTSQYLCASSHRGSSGANVLTFGAGSRLTVL.

CDR3 nucleotide sequence: TGTGCCAGCAGCTCAAATAACCCAGGACGGACAAATGAAAAACTGTTTTTT. This encodes CASSSNNPGRTNEKLFF. The chain carries TRBV7-9 and TRBJ1-4; TRBD1 might be the D (5 bases). Per the germline V gene, CDR1 is SEHNR and CDR2 is FQNEAQ (reference sequence). CDR3 length: 17 residues. Trimming left V 4 bases short and J 5 bases short, with 20 bases between.

V and J are TRBV5-6 and TRBJ2-1; D is possibly TRBD2 (5 bases). CDR3 length equals 12 residues. The germline V gene encodes CDR1 SGHDT and CDR2 YYEEEE. V was clipped by 0 bases and J by 8 bases, with 6 bases between them. DNA of the CDR3: TGTGCCAGCAGCTTGGCCGGGGATGAGCAGTTCTTC. Translating it yields CASSLAGDEQFF.

The chain couples TRBV7-9 to TRBJ1-2, with TRBD1 as a possible D gene (6 bases). V was cut by 6 bases and J by 2 bases, with 16 bases left in between. CDR3 size: 15 residues. Per germline, CDR1 SEHNR and CDR2 FQNEAQ (reference sequence). In DNA form, the CDR3 reads TGTGCCAGCAGGCCACCCAGGGGCCAGAACTATGGCTACACCTTC. Encoded protein: CASRPPRGQNYGYTF.

This clone has a single count. The chain carries TRBV6-5 and TRBJ1-1; the D is unclear. Germline CDR1 and CDR2: MNHEY and SVGAGI. Trimming took 4 bases from V and 6 from J, leaving 18 bases between them. The CDR3 has 15 residues. The CDR3 DNA follows: TGTGCCAGCAGTTCGCGATCAGTGGCCGGGGCTGAAGCTTTCTTT. Protein product: CASSSRSVAGAEAFF.

The chain is built from TRBV5-5 and TRBJ2-5, with a tentative D call TRBD1 (6 bases). The CDR3 loop spans 15 amino acids. Trimming stripped 4 bases from V and 5 bases from J, with 18 bases between. Germline CDR1 is SGHKS and CDR2 is YYEKEE (reference sequence). The CDR3 sequence: CASSPVIGGWETQYF. CDR3 in DNA: TGTGCCAGCAGCCCGGTGATTGGGGGCTGGGAGACCCAGTACTTC.